Below are 22 T cell receptor beta chains sequenced from a single sample in a study of cytomegalovirus exposure and HLA in healthy donors. Method: immunoSEQ multiplex PCR; TCRdb's copy keeps in-frame clones and lacks some. The repertoire holds about 150,000 clones, with over 80% as singletons. The sample consisted of PBMCs. These TCRs come from a woman between 25 and 40 years old in good health and CMV-seropositive.

V gene TRBV5-1 combines with J gene TRBJ1-2, with a possible D match to TRBD1 (5 bases). The CDR3 consists of 13 residues. Germline V gene sequence: CDR1 SGHRS, CDR2 YFSETQ. V was cut by 2 bases and J by 8 bases, with 13 bases left in between. The CDR3 sequence is CASSFRDSQGYTF. As DNA, the CDR3 is TGCGCCAGCAGCTTTCGCGACAGTCAAGGCTACACCTTC.

This clone was counted only a few times. The chain carries TRBV6-4 and TRBJ2-3, with 8 positions matching TRBD1. CDR1 and CDR2 (germline): MRHNA, SNTAGT. The J segment lost 0 bases and the V segment lost 3 bases, leaving 2 bases of the junction unmatched. The CDR3 loop spans 15 amino acids. The CDR3 reads CASSEGTGSTDTQYF. The CDR3 nucleotides are TGTGCCAGCAGTGAGGGGACAGGAAGCACAGATACGCAGTATTTT.

The gene calls are TRBV6-1 and TRBJ2-7, with 8 bases that match TRBD2. Per the germline V gene, CDR1 is MNHNS and CDR2 is SASEGT. The CDR3 covers 17 residues. The V gene end was trimmed by 0 bases and the J gene end by 1 base; junction bases not matched to a gene: 8. CDR3 residues: CASSEAGDSGDSYEQYF. The CDR3 DNA reads TGTGCCAGCAGTGAAGCCGGGGATAGCGGGGATTCCTACGAGCAGTACTTC.

The CDR3 protein is CASSYSIDRETQYF. The CDR3 region has the DNA TGTGCCAGCAGTTACTCGATAGACAGAGAGACCCAGTACTTC. This chain joins TRBV6-5 and TRBJ2-5; tentatively, D is TRBD1 (5 bases). The germline gives CDR1 MNHEY, CDR2 SVGAGI. The CDR3 has 14 amino acids. V dropped 0 bases and J dropped 4 bases, with 9 bases sitting between them.

The chain recombines TRBV6-6 with TRBJ2-3, with 9 positions matching TRBD2. The CDR3 has 15 amino acids. Germline CDR1 is MNHNY and CDR2 is SVGAGI (reference sequence). Trimming at V came to 6 bases and at J to 9 bases, leaving 13 bases not matched to a gene. CDR3 DNA: TGTGCCAGCAGACCTAGCGGGGCTCCATCGGCGACGCAGTATTTT. It yields the protein CASRPSGAPSATQYF.

This clone showed up just once. The rearrangement joins TRBV6-6 to TRBJ1-4; 8 bases align to TRBD1. CDR3 length equals 12 residues. Germline V gene lookup returns CDR1 MNHNY and CDR2 SVGAGI (reference sequence). Trimming at V came to 6 bases and at J to 8 bases, leaving 2 bases not matched to a gene. Written as DNA, the CDR3 is TGTGCCAGCAGGACAGGGGTCGAAAAACTGTTTTTT. Protein product: CASRTGVEKLFF.

Only a few counts were recorded for this clone. The rearrangement links TRBV7-9 to TRBJ2-1, with 10 bases identical to TRBD2. Unmatched junction bases numbered 5, after V lost 3 bases and J lost 9 bases. The CDR3 runs to 14 residues. Germline assignment: CDR1 SEHNR and CDR2 FQNEAQ (reference sequence). The CDR3, as DNA: TGTGCCAGCAGCTTGTCTAGCGGGAGTATTGAGCAGTTCTTC. Residues: CASSLSSGSIEQFF. Combining the CDR3 with reference TRBV7-9 and TRBJ2-1 gives the whole variable domain DTGVSQNPRHKITKRGQNVTFRCDPISEHNRLYWYRQTLGQGPEFLTYFQNEAQLEKSRLLSDRFSAERPKGSFSTLEIQRTEQGDSAMYLCASSLSSGSIEQFFGPGTRLTVL.

This chain connects TRBV28 to TRBJ1-2; 7 bases agree with TRBD1. The V and J ends lost 5 bases and 4 bases, in that order; junction bases with no gene match: 7. Germline V CDR1 and CDR2: MDHEN, SYDVKM. CDR3 size: 14 residues. The CDR3 sequence is CASSRDRASYGYTF. The CDR3 nucleotides are TGTGCCAGCAGTCGAGACAGGGCCTCCTATGGCTACACCTTC.

The rearrangement links TRBV4-1 to TRBJ2-1, with D possibly being TRBD2 (6 bases). The CDR3 totals 16 residues. V was pared by 0 bases and J by 7 bases, with 16 bases between. Per the germline V gene, CDR1 is MGHRA and CDR2 is YSYEKL. The CDR3 bases are TGCGCCAGCAGCCAAGAGTCGGCCGGGAGTGGAAATGAGCAGTTCTTC. Residues: CASSQESAGSGNEQFF.

This rearrangement joins TRBV7-9 to TRBJ2-5; TRBD1 matches at 11 bases. Trimming removed 3 bases from V and 5 bases from J; junction bases left unmatched: 14. The CDR3 spans 18 residues. In germline, CDR1 is SEHNR, CDR2 FQNEAQ (reference sequence). This CDR3 reads CASSLRTGGAGRWETQYF. The CDR3 DNA reads as TGTGCCAGCAGCTTGAGGACAGGGGGCGCAGGCAGGTGGGAGACCCAGTACTTC.

V is TRBV2 and J is TRBJ1-6, with TRBD1 matching over 8 bases. The germline CDR1 and CDR2 sequences are SNHLY and FYNNEI. With V trimmed by 1 base and J by 0 bases, 2 bases remained unmatched. The CDR3 has 17 residues. The CDR3 here is CASSEGQGSSYNSPLHF. Here the CDR3 DNA reads TGTGCCAGCAGTGAAGGACAGGGGAGCTCCTATAATTCACCCCTCCACTTT.

The chain couples TRBV15 to TRBJ1-2; 9 bases match TRBD1. CDR1 and CDR2 from the germline V gene are LNHNV and YYDKDF (reference sequence). The CDR3 loop spans 13 amino acids. J lost 4 bases, V lost 3 bases, and 0 bases had no gene match. CDR3 loop: CATSRGQGYGYTF. The CDR3 coding sequence is TGTGCCACCAGCAGGGGACAGGGCTATGGCTACACCTTC.

V gene TRBV5-8 combines with J gene TRBJ2-3; perhaps TRBD2 as D (5 bases). CDR1 and CDR2 from the germline V gene are SGHTS and YDEGEE. Deletions cut 5 bases from V and 2 bases from J, with 6 bases between. The CDR3 covers 12 residues. The CDR3 DNA reads as TGTGCCAGCAGGGACTTCACAGATACGCAGTATTTT. Translating gives CASRDFTDTQYF.

This chain joins TRBV29-1 and TRBJ2-2; 8 nucleotides agree with TRBD2. The CDR3 sequence is 14 residues long. The V and J ends lost 3 bases and 5 bases, in that order; junction bases with no gene match: 5. Looked up from germline, CDR1 is SQVTM and CDR2 is ANQGSEA. CDR3 sequence (DNA): TGCAGCGTTGAGGGCGGGGGGAGTACCGGGGAGCTGTTTTTT. Translation: CSVEGGGSTGELFF.

The chain recombines TRBV18 with TRBJ2-7, with D perhaps TRBD1 (5 bases). The CDR3 loop spans 13 amino acids. The germline V gene encodes CDR1 KGHSH and CDR2 LQKENI. V was pared by 4 bases and J by 4 bases, with 11 bases between. The CDR3 DNA is TGTGCCAGCTCACAAAGGGGTGTGTACGAGCAGTACTTC. Its protein is CASSQRGVYEQYF.

The genes are TRBV6-5 and TRBJ2-7, with 9 positions matching TRBD1. V lost 6 bases to trimming and J lost 4 bases; unmatched junction nucleotides: 10. Germline V gene data show CDR1 as MNHEY and CDR2 as SVGAGI. CDR3 length equals 15 residues. The CDR3 loop is CASRPLPGQGYEQYF. The CDR3 DNA follows: TGTGCCAGCAGACCCCTCCCGGGACAGGGTTACGAGCAGTACTTC.

The V and J genes are TRBV6-5 and TRBJ2-2; D is perhaps TRBD1 (6 bases). Trimming left V 11 bases short and J 5 bases short, with 18 bases between. The CDR3 covers 14 residues. Germline V gives CDR1 MNHEY, CDR2 SVGAGI. The DNA for the CDR3 is TGTGCCGGATCACAGGGATATGGGACCGGGGAGCTGTTTTTT. Encoded protein: CAGSQGYGTGELFF.

The chain employs TRBV27 and TRBJ1-2; 8 bases agree with TRBD1. Trimming cost V 5 bases and J 4 bases; bases outside gene matches: 6. The CDR3 is made up of 14 amino acids. The germline gives CDR1 MNHEY, CDR2 SMNVEV (reference sequence). This chain's CDR3 is CASSPLGQGYGYTF. The CDR3 DNA sequence: TGTGCCAGCAGTCCCCTTGGACAGGGCTATGGCTACACCTTC.

This clone was detected only a few times. The chain employs TRBV5-4 and TRBJ2-7, with D tentatively TRBD2 (5 bases). The CDR3 contains 15 residues. V lost 2 bases to trimming and J lost 2 bases, with 14 bases between them. Germline assignment: CDR1 SGHNT and CDR2 YYREEE (reference sequence). The CDR3 region is CASSFRAGATYEQYF. The CDR3 nucleotides are TGTGCCAGCAGCTTTCGGGCGGGTGCCACCTACGAGCAGTACTTC.

The gene calls are TRBV5-4 and TRBJ2-1; D remains unclear. Trimming left V 0 bases short and J 5 bases short, with 12 bases between. The CDR3 is 15 residues long. In germline, CDR1 is SGHNT, CDR2 YYREEE (reference sequence). CDR3: CASSLDGQNNNEQFF. The CDR3 DNA reads TGTGCCAGCAGCTTGGATGGGCAGAACAACAATGAGCAGTTCTTC. Supplemented by reference TRBV5-4 and TRBJ2-1, the full variable domain reads ETGVTQSPTHLIKTRGQQVTLRCSSQSGHNTVSWYQQALGQGPQFIFQYYREEENGRGNFPPRFSGLQFPNYSSELNVNALELDDSALYLCASSLDGQNNNEQFFGPGTRLTVL.

This clone was observed a single time. The chain couples TRBV9 to TRBJ2-7, with TRBD1 matching 8 bases. With V trimmed by 3 bases and J by 0 bases, 8 bases remained unmatched. There are 16 residues in the CDR3. The germline CDR1 and CDR2 sequences are SGDLS and YYNGEE. CDR3 DNA: TGTGCCAGCAGCGCAAGACAGGGGTCCAGCTCCTACGAGCAGTACTTC. Amino acid sequence: CASSARQGSSSYEQYF.

This chain links TRBV7-9 with TRBJ2-3; 7 bases align to TRBD1. V was pared by 0 bases and J by 6 bases, with 6 bases of the junction left unmatched. CDR3 length equals 15 residues. The germline V gene has CDR1 SEHNR and CDR2 FQNEAQ (reference sequence). In DNA, the CDR3 is TGTGCCAGCAGCTTAGCGCGGACAGGATCGGATACGCAGTATTTT. Its translation is CASSLARTGSDTQYF. The whole variable domain, filled in from reference TRBV7-9 and TRBJ2-3, reads DTGVSQNPRHKITKRGQNVTFRCDPISEHNRLYWYRQTLGQGPEFLTYFQNEAQLEKSRLLSDRFSAERPKGSFSTLEIQRTEQGDSAMYLCASSLARTGSDTQYFGPGTRLTVL.